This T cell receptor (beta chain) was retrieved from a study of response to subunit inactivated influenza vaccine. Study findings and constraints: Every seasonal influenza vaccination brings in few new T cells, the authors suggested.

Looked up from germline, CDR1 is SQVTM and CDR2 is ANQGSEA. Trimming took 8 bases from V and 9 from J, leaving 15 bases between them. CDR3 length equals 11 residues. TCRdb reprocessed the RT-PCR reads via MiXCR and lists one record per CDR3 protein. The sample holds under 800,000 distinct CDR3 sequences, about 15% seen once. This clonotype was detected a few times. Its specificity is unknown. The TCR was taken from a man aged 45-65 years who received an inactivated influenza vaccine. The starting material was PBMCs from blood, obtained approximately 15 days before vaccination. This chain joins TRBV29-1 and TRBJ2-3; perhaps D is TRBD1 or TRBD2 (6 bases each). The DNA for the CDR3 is TGCAGCAGTAGAGGGGGGAAGACGCAGTATTTT. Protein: CSSRGGKTQYF.